One TCR beta chain is described in this entry. Additional DNA sequences in this sample encode the identical CDR3. Template for every sorted-subset replicate PCR totaled 200 to 250 ng DNA, tens of thousands of T cell genomes. Clones were read by immunoSEQ multiplex PCR, and TCRdb kept only the in-frame ones, dropping some. The data show just over 2,000,000 clones, approximately 94% seen once. The record originates from a study of shared clonotypes between healthy human individuals. Positive CCR7 selection of CD45RO-negative cells yielded the naive CD8 cells, and terminally differentiated effector memory CD45RA+ cells were excluded. Germline V CDR1 and CDR2: SGHDT, YYEEEE. V was cut by 0 bases and J by 0 bases, with 13 bases left in between. The CDR3 consists of 18 residues.

The J gene is TRBJ2-6, the V gene TRBV5-6; D uncertain. This TCR was sampled from a man younger than 35 in good health. Sequencing input: naive CD8+ T cells sorted from blood. This CDR3 is CASSLVAHTPSGANVLTF. DNA for the CDR3: TGTGCCAGCAGCTTGGTGGCTCATACCCCCTCTGGGGCCAACGTCCTGACTTTC. Using reference TRBV5-6 and TRBJ2-6 for the parts outside the CDR3, the full variable domain is DAGVTQSPTHLIKTRGQQVTLRCSPKSGHDTVSWYQQALGQGPQFIFQYYEEEERQRGNFPDRFSGHQFPNYSSELNVNALLLGDSALYLCASSLVAHTPSGANVLTFGAGSRLTVL.